This T cell receptor (beta chain) is drawn from a study of CD8 T cells in Susac syndrome. Random hexamers were used to reverse transcribe an amount of roughly 0.5 to 1 ug RNA. TCRdb re-called the immunoSEQ multiplex PCR reads with MiXCR, one entry per CDR3 protein. The data contain under 85,000 distinct CDR3 sequences, approximately 94% of them singletons. The CDR3 length is 13 residues. The J segment lost 5 bases and the V segment lost 7 bases, leaving 7 bases of the junction unmatched. CDR1 and CDR2 (germline): MDHEN, SYDVKM. The chain carries TRBV28 and TRBJ2-7, with 8 positions matching TRBD2. This receptor was identified in a human donor with multiple sclerosis. Sample: CD8+ T cells from PBMCs. CDR3 protein: CASNPGGVDEQYF. CDR3 nucleotides: TGTGCCAGCAACCCGGGGGGGGTCGACGAGCAGTACTTC.